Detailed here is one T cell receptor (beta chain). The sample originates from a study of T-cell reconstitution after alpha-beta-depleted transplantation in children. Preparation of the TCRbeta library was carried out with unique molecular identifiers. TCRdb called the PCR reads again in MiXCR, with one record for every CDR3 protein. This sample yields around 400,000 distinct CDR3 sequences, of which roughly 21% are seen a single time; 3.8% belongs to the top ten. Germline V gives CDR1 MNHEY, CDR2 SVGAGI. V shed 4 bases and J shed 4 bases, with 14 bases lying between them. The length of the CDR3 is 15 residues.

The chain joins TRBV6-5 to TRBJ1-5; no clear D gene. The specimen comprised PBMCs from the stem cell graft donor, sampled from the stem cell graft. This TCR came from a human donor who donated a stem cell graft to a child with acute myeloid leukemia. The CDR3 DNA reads TGTGCCAGCAGTTTGGGCTCGAGGGCTAATCAGCCCCAGCATTTT. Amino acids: CASSLGSRANQPQHF.